This T cell receptor beta chain was sequenced for a study of T-cell memory formation after mild COVID-19. Sample barcodes and UMIs were carried by the TCR alpha and TCR beta cDNA libraries that 5'RACE generated with constant-segment primers. TCRdb called the 5' RACE reads again in MiXCR, with one record for every CDR3 protein. The sample consists of roughly 500,000 distinct CDR3 sequences, about a fifth of them appearing once. The sequencing sample was made of PBMCs or a T cell subset sorted from them (not recorded which). The TCR sequence derives from an adult woman who had mild COVID-19 (a few samples of this study predate the infection). Cell type and time point are not known.

The CDR3 spells CASSFFRPRGRGTEAFF. CDR3 sequence (DNA): TGTGCCAGCAGCTTTTTTCGTCCGAGGGGGCGCGGGACTGAAGCTTTCTTT. The J gene is TRBJ1-1, the V gene TRBV27, with 7 bases aligning to TRBD1. The CDR3 sequence is 17 residues long. Germline V gene sequence: CDR1 MNHEY, CDR2 SMNVEV (reference sequence). J gave up 5 bases and V 6 bases, and 18 bases lay outside the gene matches.